This T cell receptor (beta chain) is drawn from a study of blood T cell repertoires in COVID-19. In the study overall: Acute-phase and convalescent COVID-19 samples originated in the United States, Italy and Spain. T cells, B-cell-depleted T cells, or PBMCs supplied cDNA or gDNA.

The germline V gene encodes CDR1 SGHTA and CDR2 FQGNSA. Trimming stripped 1 base from V and 10 bases from J, with 16 bases between. The CDR3 is made up of 14 amino acids. Original processing notes: Researchers report that nucleated cell counts were estimated from reference gene primer amplification. The assay was immunoSEQ multiplex PCR, and TCRdb's table has in-frame clones only and misses some. The V and J calls and clone size are taken from that table; D and trimming were inferred from the DNA. Here the sample spans over 600,000 clones, 80% to 90% being singletons. This chain joins TRBV7-2 and TRBJ1-2; D not resolved. The sequenced sample was peripheral blood. The clonotype originates from a woman aged 18-29 years with acute or convalescent COVID-19. CDR3 coding DNA: TGTGCCAGCAGCTTAGAGGTCGGGCCGAGGGACTACACCTTC. Translating it yields CASSLEVGPRDYTF.